Below, 20 T cell receptor beta chains from the same sample are listed, as sequenced in a study of post-analysis software for immune sequencing data. Study outcomes and limitations: TRBV segments more frequent in patients than in controls numbered five and included TRBV5-6, TRBV5-1 and TRBV20-1.

Unique molecular identifiers were built into the TCR beta cDNA libraries. TCRdb reprocessed the PCR reads via MiXCR and lists one record per CDR3 protein. The data contain 180,000 or so distinct CDR3 sequences, 25% to 35% of them singletons. Antigens of these TCRs are unknown. Sequenced: blood. The source is a girl younger than 18 with multiple sclerosis.

On this clonotype itself: A much larger clone differs from this one at a single base, so this may be a read error. This chain links TRBV7-2 with TRBJ1-2; D is perhaps TRBD1 (6 bases). Germline V gene sequence: CDR1 SGHTA, CDR2 FQGNSA. The V end lost 0 bases, the J end lost 6 bases, and 17 bases lay between the germline ends. The CDR3 spans 16 residues. The CDR3 region is CASSLAADRTTDGYTF. Here the CDR3 DNA reads TGTGCCAGCAGCTTAGCCGCCGACAGGACAACGGATGGCTACACCTTC.

A remark on this clonotype: A much larger clone sits a single nucleotide away, making a read error possible. The J gene is TRBJ2-7, the V gene TRBV28, with 7 bases fitting TRBD2. With 5 bases clipped from V and 7 bases from J, the junction kept 20 bases outside the gene matches. CDR3 length equals 17 residues. Germline V gene sequence: CDR1 MDHEN, CDR2 SYDVKM. The CDR3 coding sequence is TGTGCCAGCAGTCCCCTTGGAGCTAGCGGTATTGGTAATGAGCAGTACTTC. This codes for CASSPLGASGIGNEQYF.

This clonotype appeared once. The junction departs from the called germline gene at one end, perhaps through a read error. This chain connects TRBV2 to TRBJ2-3; D is possibly TRBD1 (6 bases). The germline CDR1 and CDR2 sequences are SNHLY and FYNNEI. The CDR3 consists of 13 residues. The CDR3 DNA reads TGTGCCAGCAGTCGTGGGGGCACAGATACGCAGTGTTTT. Translating gives CASSRGGTDTQCF.

Regarding this clonotype: This may be a read error: a much more frequent sequence differs by one nucleotide. The chain combines TRBV12-3 or TRBV12-4 with TRBJ2-7; the match to TRBD1 covers 8 bases. V lost 6 bases to trimming and J lost 4 bases; unmatched junction nucleotides: 11. The length of the CDR3 is 15 residues. CDR3 residues: CASRGGQGSGYEQYF. The CDR3 DNA reads TGTGCCAGCAGGGGTGGACAGGGATCTGGGTACGAGCAGTACTTC.

Worth noting for this clonotype: A much larger clone lies one base from this, so it may be a read error. This chain links TRBV10-3 with TRBJ2-1; 10 bases line up with TRBD2. CDR1 and CDR2 (germline): ENHRY, SYGVKD. The CDR3 loop spans 15 amino acids. The chain's CDR3 is CVIRLSGGPYNEQFF. The DNA of the CDR3 is TGTGTCATCCGGCTTAGCGGGGGGCCCTACAATGAGCAGTTCTTC.

CDR3 in amino acids: CASLFSGANVLTF. The CDR3 bases are TGTGCCAGCCTATTTAGCGGGGCCAACGTCCTGACTTTC. The V and J genes are TRBV12-3 or TRBV12-4 and TRBJ2-6; D remains ambiguous. The CDR3 sequence is 13 residues long. V was cut by 8 bases and J by 4 bases, with 9 bases left in between.

The V call is TRBV2, the J call TRBJ2-6; 8 bases are shared with TRBD1. V trimming: 5 bases; J trimming: 1 base; junction bases outside the gene matches: 7. Germline lookup yields CDR1 SNHLY and CDR2 FYNNEI. The CDR3 has 17 residues. This CDR3 reads CASSTGGLRSGANVLTF. Here the CDR3 DNA reads TGTGCCAGCAGTACAGGGGGACTCCGTTCTGGGGCCAACGTCCTGACTTTC.

This clonotype was detected ten times or more. The chain joins TRBV5-1 to TRBJ2-3, with 10 bases identical to TRBD2. The germline V gene has CDR1 SGHRS and CDR2 YFSETQ. The CDR3 covers 17 residues. The V and J ends lost 0 bases and 4 bases, in that order; junction bases with no gene match: 8. The CDR3, as DNA: TGCGCCAGCAGCTTGGCCAGGTCTAGCGGGAGCTCAGATACGCAGTATTTT. This translates into CASSLARSSGSSDTQYF.

This clonotype was seen repeatedly, ten times or more. The chain is built from TRBV6-2 or TRBV6-3 and TRBJ2-3; no clear D. The V gene lost 5 bases and the J gene lost 7 bases, with 7 bases spanning the gap. CDR1 and CDR2 from the germline V gene are MNHEY and SVGEGT. This CDR3 comprises 11 residues. The CDR3 loop is CASSPQHTQYF. The CDR3 bases are TGTGCCAGCAGTCCACAGCATACGCAGTATTTT.

In this sample, this clonotype turned up a few times. The V gene is TRBV29-1, the J gene TRBJ1-2; D gene ambiguous. Germline CDR1 is SQVTM and CDR2 is ANQGSEA. The length of the CDR3 is 13 residues. V dropped 7 bases and J dropped 1 base, with 13 bases sitting between them. The CDR3 reads CSAGSQINYGYTF. The CDR3 nucleotides are TGCAGCGCTGGGTCACAAATTAACTATGGCTACACCTTC.

Turning to this clonotype: Because the CDR3 is missing its conserved closing phenylalanine or tryptophan, this is likely a read error. The chain has TRBV9 and TRBJ1-1; a possible D gene is TRBD1 (5 bases). The CDR3 covers 14 residues. The germline gives CDR1 SGDLS, CDR2 YYNGEE. Trimming took 3 bases from V and 5 from J, leaving 14 bases between them. CDR3: CASSDGGGGTEAFS. CDR3 coding DNA: TGTGCCAGCAGCGACGGGGGGGGAGGGACTGAAGCTTTCTCT.

This clonotype was found many times. The rearrangement joins TRBV4-1 to TRBJ2-7; D is undetermined. V lost 4 bases, J lost 3 bases, and 10 bases lay in between. Germline CDR1 MGHRA, CDR2 YSYEKL. The CDR3 has 13 residues. CDR3 sequence reads: CASSPTSVYEQYF. The CDR3 nucleotides read TGCGCCAGCAGCCCGACGTCTGTCTACGAGCAGTACTTC.

This clonotype appeared many times. The chain combines TRBV12-3 or TRBV12-4 with TRBJ2-7, with D possibly being TRBD1 (5 bases). V lost 7 bases and J 3 bases, leaving 13 bases between the germline ends. This CDR3 comprises 13 residues. In DNA, the CDR3 is TGTGCCAGCACCACGACAGCTATCTACGAGCAGTACTTC. Protein: CASTTTAIYEQYF.

This clonotype was seen ten or more times. V gene TRBV5-5 combines with J gene TRBJ1-5; D not certain. The CDR3 runs 15 residues. Germline CDR1 reads SGHKS; CDR2 reads YYEKEE (reference sequence). V lost 3 bases and J lost 4, with 14 bases in between. Written as DNA, the CDR3 is TGTGCCAGCAGCTCGTCAGCAGCAGGAAATCAGCCCCAGCATTTT. Its protein is CASSSSAAGNQPQHF. Together with reference TRBV5-5 and TRBJ1-5, the CDR3 gives the full variable domain: DAGVTQSPTHLIKTRGQQVTLRCSPISGHKSVSWYQQVLGQGPQFIFQYYEKEERGRGNFPDRFSARQFPNYSSELNVNALLLGDSALYLCASSSSAAGNQPQHFGDGTRLSIL.

In the case of this clonotype: Given a much more abundant clone one base away, this may be a read error. The V gene is TRBV6-5, the J gene TRBJ1-2; 8 bases agree with TRBD1. Looked up from germline, CDR1 is MNHEY and CDR2 is SVGAGI. The CDR3 is 13 amino acids. The CDR3 sequence: CVSRKGQGGGYTF. The CDR3 coding sequence is TGTGTCAGCAGGAAAGGACAGGGTGGGGGCTACACCTTC.

The sample holds a few counts of this clonotype. This chain connects TRBV12-3 or TRBV12-4 to TRBJ1-2, with D perhaps TRBD1 (6 bases). The CDR3 covers 15 residues. V lost 2 bases and J 8 bases, leaving 18 bases between the germline ends. In DNA, the CDR3 is TGTGCCAGCAGTTTAAGGGGGATAGCTTGGGGCGGCTACACCTTC. Translation: CASSLRGIAWGGYTF.

V usage is TRBV7-9 and J usage is TRBJ2-1; TRBD1 matches at 7 bases. The end of the DNA is better explained by TRBJ2-7, so the J call may be wrong. The CDR3 contains 15 residues. Germline V gives CDR1 SEHNR, CDR2 FQNEAQ (reference sequence). In nucleotides, the CDR3 is TGTGCCGGCATCCCCAGGGGGAGCTCCTACAATGAGCAGTACTTC. This translates into CAGIPRGSSYNEQYF.

There are many counts of this clonotype. The rearrangement joins TRBV29-1 to TRBJ2-5; 7 positions agree with TRBD1. Losses at the gene ends were 6 bases for V and 5 bases for J; bases not matched to a gene: 6. The CDR3 has 12 residues. CDR1 and CDR2 (germline): SQVTM, ANQGSEA. The CDR3 reads CSVTTGIETQYF. The CDR3 bases are TGCAGCGTGACGACAGGGATCGAGACCCAGTACTTC.

This clonotype was counted ten times or more. The rearrangement links TRBV12-3 or TRBV12-4 to TRBJ1-2; D is uncertain. Between the trimmed V and J ends, which lost 5 bases and 2 bases, there was a span of 15 bases. The CDR3 spans 15 residues. CDR3 in amino acids: CASSDQGSPNYGYTF. CDR3 sequence (DNA): TGTGCCAGCAGTGATCAAGGGAGCCCCAACTATGGCTACACCTTC.

This clonotype came up many times. The V gene is TRBV5-1, the J gene TRBJ2-3; the match to TRBD2 covers 11 bases. The CDR3 contains 16 residues. Germline CDR1 is SGHRS and CDR2 is YFSETQ. V gave up 0 bases and J gave up 2 bases; unmatched junction bases: 2. The DNA of the CDR3 is TGCGCCAGCAGCTTGGGACTAGCGGGAAACACAGATACGCAGTATTTT. Amino acid sequence: CASSLGLAGNTDTQYF.